This T cell receptor (beta chain) was captured by sequencing in a study of shared clonotypes between healthy human individuals. The CDR3 runs to 16 residues. The V gene's germline CDR1 is MNHEY and CDR2 SMNVEV (reference sequence). Trimming removed 1 base from V and 0 bases from J, with 13 bases in between. As defined, naive CD8 cells were CD45RO-negative and positively selected for CCR7, with terminally differentiated effector memory CD45RA+ cells excluded. This table comes from immunoSEQ multiplex PCR, and its TCRdb copy is limited to in-frame clones, with some not included. The sample holds about 580,000 clones, roughly 98% seen once.

This clonotype was sampled from a man aged 30-40 years in good health. The sample was naive CD8+ T cells sorted from blood. The J gene is TRBJ2-7, the V gene TRBV27; tentative D call: TRBD1 (6 bases). The CDR3 loop reads CASSLWGPDASYEQYF. For the CDR3, the DNA is TGTGCCAGCAGTTTATGGGGGCCGGATGCCTCCTACGAGCAGTACTTC.